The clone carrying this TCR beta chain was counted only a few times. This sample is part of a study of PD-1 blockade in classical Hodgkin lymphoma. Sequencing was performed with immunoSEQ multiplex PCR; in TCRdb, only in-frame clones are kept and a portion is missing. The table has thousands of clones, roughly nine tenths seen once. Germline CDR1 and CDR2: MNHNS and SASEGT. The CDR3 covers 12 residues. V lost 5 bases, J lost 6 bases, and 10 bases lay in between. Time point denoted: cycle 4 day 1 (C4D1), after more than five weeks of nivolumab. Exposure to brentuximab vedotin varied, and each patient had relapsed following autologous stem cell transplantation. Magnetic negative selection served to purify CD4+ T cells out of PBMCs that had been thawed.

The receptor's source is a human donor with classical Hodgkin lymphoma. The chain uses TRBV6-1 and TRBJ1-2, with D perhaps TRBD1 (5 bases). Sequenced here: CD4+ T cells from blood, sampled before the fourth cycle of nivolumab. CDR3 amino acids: CASSWGTNGYTF. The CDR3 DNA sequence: TGTGCCAGCAGTTGGGGGACCAATGGCTACACCTTC.